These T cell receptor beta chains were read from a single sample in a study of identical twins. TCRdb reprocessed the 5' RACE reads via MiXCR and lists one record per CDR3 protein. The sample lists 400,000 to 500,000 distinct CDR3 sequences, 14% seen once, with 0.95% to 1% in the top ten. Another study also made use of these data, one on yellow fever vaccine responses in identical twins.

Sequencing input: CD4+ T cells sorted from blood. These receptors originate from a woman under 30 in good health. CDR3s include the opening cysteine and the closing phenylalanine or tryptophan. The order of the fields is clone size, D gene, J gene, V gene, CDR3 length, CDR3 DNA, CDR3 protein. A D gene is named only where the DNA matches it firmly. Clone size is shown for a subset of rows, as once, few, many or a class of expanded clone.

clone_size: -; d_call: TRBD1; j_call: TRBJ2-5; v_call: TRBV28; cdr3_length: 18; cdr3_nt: TGTGCCAGCAGGGATCACGCCGGGACAGGGGGGTTGGAAGAGACCCAGTACTTC; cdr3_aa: CASRDHAGTGGLEETQYF
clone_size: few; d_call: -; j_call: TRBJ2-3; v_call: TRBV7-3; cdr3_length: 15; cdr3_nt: TGTGCCAGCAGCTTGGGCGGGGGCCTCATAGATACGCAGTATTTT; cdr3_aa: CASSLGGGLIDTQYF
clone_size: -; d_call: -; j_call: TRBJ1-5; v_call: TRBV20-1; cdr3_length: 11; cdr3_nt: TGCAGTGCTAGACAGGGTCAGCCCCAGCATTTT; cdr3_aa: CSARQGQPQHF
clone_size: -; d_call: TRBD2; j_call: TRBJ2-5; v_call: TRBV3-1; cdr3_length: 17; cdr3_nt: TGTGCCAGCAGCTCCACCCGGACTAGCGGGGATAAAGAGACCCAGTACTTC; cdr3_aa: CASSSTRTSGDKETQYF
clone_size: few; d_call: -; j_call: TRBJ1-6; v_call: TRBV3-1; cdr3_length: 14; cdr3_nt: TGTGCCAGCCGCCAAAGGCAGGTTAATTCACCCCTCCACTTT; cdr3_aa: CASRQRQVNSPLHF
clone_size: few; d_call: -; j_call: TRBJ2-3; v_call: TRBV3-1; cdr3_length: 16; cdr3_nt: TGTGCCAGCAGCCAGTTTAGGGACTTCGCCGGAGATACGCAGTATTTT; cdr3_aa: CASSQFRDFAGDTQYF
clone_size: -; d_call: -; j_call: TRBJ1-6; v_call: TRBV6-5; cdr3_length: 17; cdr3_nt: TGTGCCAGCAGTTACTCGAACAGGGTATTAAATAATTCACCCCTCCACTTT; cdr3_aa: CASSYSNRVLNNSPLHF
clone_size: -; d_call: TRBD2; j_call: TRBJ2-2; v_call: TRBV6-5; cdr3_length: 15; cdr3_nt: TGTGCCAGCAGTACTCGACTAGCGGTCACCGGGGAGCTGTTTTTT; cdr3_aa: CASSTRLAVTGELFF
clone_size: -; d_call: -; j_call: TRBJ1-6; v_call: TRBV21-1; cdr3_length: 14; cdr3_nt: TGTGCCAGCAGCGAGGACAGTTTCGCTTCACCCCTCCACTTT; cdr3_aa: CASSEDSFASPLHF
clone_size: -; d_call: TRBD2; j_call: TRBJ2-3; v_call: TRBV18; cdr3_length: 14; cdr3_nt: TGTGCCAGCTCACCCCTAGCGGGTACAGATACGCAGTATTTT; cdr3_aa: CASSPLAGTDTQYF
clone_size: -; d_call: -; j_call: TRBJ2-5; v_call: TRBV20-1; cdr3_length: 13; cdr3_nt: TGCAGTGCTAGCGCTACAGGACGAGAGACCCAGTACTTC; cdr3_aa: CSASATGRETQYF
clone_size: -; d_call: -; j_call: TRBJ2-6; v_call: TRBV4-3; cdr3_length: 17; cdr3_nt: TGCGCCAGCAGCCAAGTAGTATCAGGGTACGGGGCCAACGTCCTGACTTTC; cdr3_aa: CASSQVVSGYGANVLTF
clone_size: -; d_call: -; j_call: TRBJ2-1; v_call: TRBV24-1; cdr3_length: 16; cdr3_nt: TGTGCCACCAGTGACCTCACCGGGGGCGCCTACAATGAGCAGTTCTTC; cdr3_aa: CATSDLTGGAYNEQFF
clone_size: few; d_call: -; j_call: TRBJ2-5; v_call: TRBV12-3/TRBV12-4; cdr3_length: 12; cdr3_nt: TGTGCCAGCAGTTACTGGGAAGAGACCCAGTACTTC; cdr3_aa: CASSYWEETQYF
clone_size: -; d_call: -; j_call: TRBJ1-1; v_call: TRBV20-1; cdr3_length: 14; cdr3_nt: TGCAGTGCGGGCATGGGGGCGAGGTTCCCTGAAGCTTTCTTT; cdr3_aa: CSAGMGARFPEAFF
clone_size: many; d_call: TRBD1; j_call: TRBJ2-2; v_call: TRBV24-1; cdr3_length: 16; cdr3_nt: TGTGCCACCAGTGATCCGACAGGGACGGGCACCGGGGAGCTGTTTTTT; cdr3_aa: CATSDPTGTGTGELFF
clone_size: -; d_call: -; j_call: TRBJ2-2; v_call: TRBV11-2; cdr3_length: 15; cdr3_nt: TGTGCCAGCAGCGTAGGACTCCGAGCAGCCGGGGAGCTGTTTTTT; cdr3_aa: CASSVGLRAAGELFF
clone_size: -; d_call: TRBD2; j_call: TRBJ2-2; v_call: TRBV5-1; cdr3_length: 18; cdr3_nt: TGCGCCAGCAGCTTGGTTGGTAGCGGGAGGGCCGGCATCGGGGAGCTGTTTTTT; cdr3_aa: CASSLVGSGRAGIGELFF
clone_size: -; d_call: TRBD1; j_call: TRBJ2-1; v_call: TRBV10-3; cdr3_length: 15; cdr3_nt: TGTGCCATCAGGGGTGGGACAGGACAGGTCGATGAGCAGTTCTTC; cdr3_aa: CAIRGGTGQVDEQFF
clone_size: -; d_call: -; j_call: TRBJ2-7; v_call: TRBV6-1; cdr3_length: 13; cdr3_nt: TGTGCCACTACCCAGGGTACTGCGTACGAGCAGTACTTC; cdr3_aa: CATTQGTAYEQYF
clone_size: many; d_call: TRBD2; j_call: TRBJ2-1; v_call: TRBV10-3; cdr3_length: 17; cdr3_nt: TGTGCCATCAGTGAGTCATGGACTAGCGGGGGCTACAATGAGCAGTTCTTC; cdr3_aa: CAISESWTSGGYNEQFF
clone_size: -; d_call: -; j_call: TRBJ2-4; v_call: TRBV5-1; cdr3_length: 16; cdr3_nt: TGCGCCAGCAGCCGGGGACTCGAACTAGCCAAAAACATTCAGTACTTC; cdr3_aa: CASSRGLELAKNIQYF
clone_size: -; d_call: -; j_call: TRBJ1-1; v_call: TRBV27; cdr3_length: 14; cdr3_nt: TGTGCCAGCAGTTTACTGTGGGGAGGCACTGAAGCTTTCTTT; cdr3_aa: CASSLLWGGTEAFF
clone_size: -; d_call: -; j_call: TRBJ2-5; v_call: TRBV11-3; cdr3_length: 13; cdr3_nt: TGTGCCAGCAGCTCCTATAAGGAAGAGACCCAGTACTTC; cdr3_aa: CASSSYKEETQYF
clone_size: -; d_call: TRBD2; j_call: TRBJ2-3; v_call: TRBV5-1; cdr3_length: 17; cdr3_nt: TGCGCCAGCAGCTCCTCAGGACTAGCGGGGGTCACAGATACGCAGTATTTT; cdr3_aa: CASSSSGLAGVTDTQYF
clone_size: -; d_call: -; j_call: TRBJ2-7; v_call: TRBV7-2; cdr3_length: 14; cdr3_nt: TGTGCCAGCAGCTTAGCGAGATGGAATTACGAGCAGTACTTC; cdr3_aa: CASSLARWNYEQYF
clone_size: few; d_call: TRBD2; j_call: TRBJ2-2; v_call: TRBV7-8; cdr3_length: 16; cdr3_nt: TGTGCCAGCAGCGCCCCCGGCGGGGGGTACACCGGGGAGCTGTTTTTT; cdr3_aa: CASSAPGGGYTGELFF
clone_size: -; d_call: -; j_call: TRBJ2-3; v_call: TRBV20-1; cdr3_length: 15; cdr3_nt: TGCAGTGCTAGTCCTCGACTACCCCCCACAGATACGCAGTATTTT; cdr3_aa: CSASPRLPPTDTQYF
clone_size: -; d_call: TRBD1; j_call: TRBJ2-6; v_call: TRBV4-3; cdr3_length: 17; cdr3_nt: TGCGCCAGCAGCCAGGACAGGCCAGCAGTTGGGGCCAACGTCCTGACTTTC; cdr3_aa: CASSQDRPAVGANVLTF
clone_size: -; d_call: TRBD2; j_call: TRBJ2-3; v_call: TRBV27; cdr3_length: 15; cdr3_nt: TGTGCCAGCAGTTTATGGGGCGGGAGGACAGATACGCAGTATTTT; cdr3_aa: CASSLWGGRTDTQYF
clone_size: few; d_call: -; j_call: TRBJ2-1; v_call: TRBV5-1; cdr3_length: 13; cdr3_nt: TGCGCCAGCAGCTTGGTCACCGGGAATGAGCAGTTCTTC; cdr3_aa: CASSLVTGNEQFF
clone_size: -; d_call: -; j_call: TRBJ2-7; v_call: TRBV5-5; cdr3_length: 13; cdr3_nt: TGTGCCAGCAGCTTGAGATTTTTTTACGAGCAGTACTTC; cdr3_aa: CASSLRFFYEQYF
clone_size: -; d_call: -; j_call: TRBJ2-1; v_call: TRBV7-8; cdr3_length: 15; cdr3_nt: TGTGCCAGCAGCAAGACAACAACGACCTACAATGAGCAGTTCTTC; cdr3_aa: CASSKTTTTYNEQFF
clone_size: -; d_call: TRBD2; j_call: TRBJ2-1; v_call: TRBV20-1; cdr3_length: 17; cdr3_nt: TGCAGTGCTAGAGAAGGGACTAGCGGCAGCTCCTACAATGAGCAGTTCTTC; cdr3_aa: CSAREGTSGSSYNEQFF
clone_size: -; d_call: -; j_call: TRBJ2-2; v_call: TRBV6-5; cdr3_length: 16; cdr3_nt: TGTGCCAGCAGTTACGGGCCAGCAGCGAACACCGGGGAGCTGTTTTTT; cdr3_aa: CASSYGPAANTGELFF
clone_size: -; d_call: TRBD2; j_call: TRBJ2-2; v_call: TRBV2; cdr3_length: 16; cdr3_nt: TGTGCCAGCAGGGGGCTAGCGGGAGGAGGAACCGGGGAGCTGTTTTTT; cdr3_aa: CASRGLAGGGTGELFF
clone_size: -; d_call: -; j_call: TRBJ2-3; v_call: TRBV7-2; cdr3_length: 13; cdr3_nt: TGTGCCAGCAGCCAACAAAACACAGATACGCAGTATTTT; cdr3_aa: CASSQQNTDTQYF
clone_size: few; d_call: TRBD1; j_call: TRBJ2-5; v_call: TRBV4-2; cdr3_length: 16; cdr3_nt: TGTGCCAGCAGCCAAGGAGGTCAGGGGGCTTGGGAGACCCAGTACTTC; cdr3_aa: CASSQGGQGAWETQYF
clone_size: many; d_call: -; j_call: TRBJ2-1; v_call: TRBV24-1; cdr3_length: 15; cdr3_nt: TGTGCCACCAGTGATTACGGGGGGCCGTACAATGAGCAGTTCTTC; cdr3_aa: CATSDYGGPYNEQFF
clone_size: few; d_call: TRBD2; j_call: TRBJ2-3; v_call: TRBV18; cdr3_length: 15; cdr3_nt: TGTGCCAGCTCACCACCCCTAGCGGGCACAGATACGCAGTATTTT; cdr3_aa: CASSPPLAGTDTQYF
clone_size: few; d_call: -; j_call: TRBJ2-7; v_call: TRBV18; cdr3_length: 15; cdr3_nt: TGTGCCAGCTCACCACCGGCAGCTGGGCCCTACGAGCAGTACTTC; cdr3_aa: CASSPPAAGPYEQYF
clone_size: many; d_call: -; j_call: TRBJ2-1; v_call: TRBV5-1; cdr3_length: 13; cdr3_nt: TGCGCCAGCAGCTTGGTTTCCTACAATGAGCAGTTCTTC; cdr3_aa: CASSLVSYNEQFF
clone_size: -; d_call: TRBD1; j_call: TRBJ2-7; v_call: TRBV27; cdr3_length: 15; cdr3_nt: TGTGCCAGCAGTTTAGCCGGGACAGGGGTCTACGAGCAGTACTTC; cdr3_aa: CASSLAGTGVYEQYF
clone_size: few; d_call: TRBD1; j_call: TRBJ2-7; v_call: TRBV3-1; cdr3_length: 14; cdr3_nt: TGTGCCAGCAGCCTACAGGGGTTCCCCTACGAGCAGTACTTC; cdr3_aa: CASSLQGFPYEQYF
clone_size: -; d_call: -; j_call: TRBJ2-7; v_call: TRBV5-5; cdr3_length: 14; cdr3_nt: TGTGCCAGCAGCCCGACCCTAGTGTCGGGGGAGCAGTACTTC; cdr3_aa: CASSPTLVSGEQYF
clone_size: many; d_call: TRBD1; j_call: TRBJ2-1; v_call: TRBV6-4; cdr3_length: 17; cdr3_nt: TGTGCCAGCAGCGACCTTACCCGGGACAGGCACTACAATGAGCAGTTCTTC; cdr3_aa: CASSDLTRDRHYNEQFF
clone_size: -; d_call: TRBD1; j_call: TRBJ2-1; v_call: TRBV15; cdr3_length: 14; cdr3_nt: TGTGCCACCAGCAGAGGAGACAGGGAGTATGAGCAGTTCTTC; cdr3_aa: CATSRGDREYEQFF
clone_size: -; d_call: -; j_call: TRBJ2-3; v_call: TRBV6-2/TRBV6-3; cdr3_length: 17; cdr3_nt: TGTGCCAGCAGGATAACTGCCGGGACCCCGCCGGGAGATACGCAGTATTTT; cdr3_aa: CASRITAGTPPGDTQYF
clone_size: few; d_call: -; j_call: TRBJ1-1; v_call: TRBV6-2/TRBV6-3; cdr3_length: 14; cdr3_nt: TGTGCCAGCAGGCCAACAGTAATGAACACTGAAGCTTTCTTT; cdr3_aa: CASRPTVMNTEAFF
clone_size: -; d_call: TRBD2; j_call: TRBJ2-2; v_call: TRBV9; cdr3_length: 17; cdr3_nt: TGTGCCAGCAGCGTAGTTTCTGGGGACTACCCTACCGGGGAGCTGTTTTTT; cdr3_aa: CASSVVSGDYPTGELFF
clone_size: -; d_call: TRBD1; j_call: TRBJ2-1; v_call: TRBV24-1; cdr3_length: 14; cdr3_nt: TGTGCCACCAGTGTACAGGGGGGCTACAATGAGCAGTTCTTC; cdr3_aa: CATSVQGGYNEQFF
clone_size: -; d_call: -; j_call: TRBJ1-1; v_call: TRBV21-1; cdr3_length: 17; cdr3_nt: TGTGCCAGCAGCAACCGGGACAGACCACCGCTGAACACTGAAGCTTTCTTT; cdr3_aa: CASSNRDRPPLNTEAFF
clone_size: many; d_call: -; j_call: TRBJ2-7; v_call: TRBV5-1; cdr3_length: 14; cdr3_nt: TGCGCCAGCAGCTTTATGGGGCACTCCTACGAGCAGTACTTC; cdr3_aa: CASSFMGHSYEQYF
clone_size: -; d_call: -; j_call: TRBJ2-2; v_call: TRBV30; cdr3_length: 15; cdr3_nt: TGTGCCTGGAGTGTAGGGGGGTTTAACACCGGGGAGCTGTTTTTT; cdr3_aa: CAWSVGGFNTGELFF
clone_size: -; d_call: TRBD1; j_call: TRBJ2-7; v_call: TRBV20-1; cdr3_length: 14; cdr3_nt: TGCAGTGTCCCCCAAAACAGGGGGACCTACGAGCAGTACTTC; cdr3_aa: CSVPQNRGTYEQYF
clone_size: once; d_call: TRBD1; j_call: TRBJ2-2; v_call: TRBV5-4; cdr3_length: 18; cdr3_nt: TGTGCCAGCAGCTTGGGGCAGGGGGAAAGAGCGAGCACCGGGGAGCTGTTTTTT; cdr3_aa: CASSLGQGERASTGELFF